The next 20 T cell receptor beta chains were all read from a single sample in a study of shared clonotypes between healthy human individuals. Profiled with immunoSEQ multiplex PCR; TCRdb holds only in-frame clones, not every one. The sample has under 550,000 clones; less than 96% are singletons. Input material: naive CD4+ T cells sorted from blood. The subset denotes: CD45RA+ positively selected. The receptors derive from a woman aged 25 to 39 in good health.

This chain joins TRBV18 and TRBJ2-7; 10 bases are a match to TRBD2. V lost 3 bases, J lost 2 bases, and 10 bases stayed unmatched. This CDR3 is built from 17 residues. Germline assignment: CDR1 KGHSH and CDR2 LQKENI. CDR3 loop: CASSPTPGLAGAYEQYF. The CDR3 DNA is TGTGCCAGCTCACCCACTCCAGGGCTAGCGGGAGCCTACGAGCAGTACTTC.

The CDR3 reads CASSQTRGSSYNEQFF. DNA of the CDR3: TGTGCCAGCTCACAGACCCGCGGGAGCTCCTACAATGAGCAGTTCTTC. The V gene is TRBV18, the J gene TRBJ2-1; 7 bases fit TRBD2. V lost 4 bases, J lost 0 bases, and 6 bases stayed unmatched. CDR1 KGHSH and CDR2 LQKENI come from the germline V gene. This CDR3 has 16 residues.

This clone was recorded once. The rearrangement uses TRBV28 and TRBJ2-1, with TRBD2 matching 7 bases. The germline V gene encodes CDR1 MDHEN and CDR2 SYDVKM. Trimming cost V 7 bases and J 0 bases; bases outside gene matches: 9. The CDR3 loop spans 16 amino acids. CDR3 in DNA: TGTGCCAGCATTCGGGGGGACGCCCTCTCCTACAATGAGCAGTTCTTC. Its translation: CASIRGDALSYNEQFF.

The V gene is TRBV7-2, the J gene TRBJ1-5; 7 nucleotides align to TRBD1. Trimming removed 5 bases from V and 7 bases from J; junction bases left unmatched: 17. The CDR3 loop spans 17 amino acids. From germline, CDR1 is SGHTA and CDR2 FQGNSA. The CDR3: CASSNTQTGTLVQPQHF. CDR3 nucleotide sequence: TGTGCCAGCAGCAATACCCAGACAGGGACTTTAGTGCAGCCCCAGCATTTT.

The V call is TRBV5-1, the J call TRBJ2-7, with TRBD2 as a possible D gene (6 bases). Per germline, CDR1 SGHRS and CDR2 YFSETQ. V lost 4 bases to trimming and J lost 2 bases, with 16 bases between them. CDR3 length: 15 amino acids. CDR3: CASSVTALATYEQYF. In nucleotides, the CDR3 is TGCGCCAGCAGCGTTACGGCACTAGCCACCTACGAGCAGTACTTC.

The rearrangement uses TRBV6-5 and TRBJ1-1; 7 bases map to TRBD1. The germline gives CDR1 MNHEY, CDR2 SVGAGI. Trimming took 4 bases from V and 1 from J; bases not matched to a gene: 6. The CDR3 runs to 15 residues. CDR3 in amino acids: CASSSGTVSNTEAFF. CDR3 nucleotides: TGTGCCAGCAGTTCCGGGACAGTATCGAACACTGAAGCTTTCTTT.

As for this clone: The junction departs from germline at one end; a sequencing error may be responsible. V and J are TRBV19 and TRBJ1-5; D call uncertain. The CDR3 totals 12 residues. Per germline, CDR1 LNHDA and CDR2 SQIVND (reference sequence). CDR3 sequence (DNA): TGTGCCAGTAGGATAGGGAATCAGCCCCAGCATTTT. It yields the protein CASRIGNQPQHF.

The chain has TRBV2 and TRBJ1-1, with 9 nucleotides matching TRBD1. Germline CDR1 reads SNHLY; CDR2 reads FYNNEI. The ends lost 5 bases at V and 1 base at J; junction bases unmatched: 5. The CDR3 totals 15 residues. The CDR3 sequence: CASSLTGGTNTEAFF. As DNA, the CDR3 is TGTGCCAGCAGTCTCACAGGGGGCACGAACACTGAAGCTTTCTTT.

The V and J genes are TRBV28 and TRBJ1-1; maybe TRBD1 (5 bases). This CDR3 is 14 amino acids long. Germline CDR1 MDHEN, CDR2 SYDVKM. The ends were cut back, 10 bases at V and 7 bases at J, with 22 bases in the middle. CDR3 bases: TGTGCCACCAGGGAGGGTTCCTCTCCCCTTGAAGCTTTCTTT. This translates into CATREGSSPLEAFF.

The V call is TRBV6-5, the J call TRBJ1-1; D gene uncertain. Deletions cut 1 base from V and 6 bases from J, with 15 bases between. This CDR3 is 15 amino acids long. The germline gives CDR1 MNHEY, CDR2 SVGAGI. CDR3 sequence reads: CASSYWTSSPAEAFF. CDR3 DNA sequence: TGTGCCAGCAGTTACTGGACGAGCAGCCCGGCTGAAGCTTTCTTT.

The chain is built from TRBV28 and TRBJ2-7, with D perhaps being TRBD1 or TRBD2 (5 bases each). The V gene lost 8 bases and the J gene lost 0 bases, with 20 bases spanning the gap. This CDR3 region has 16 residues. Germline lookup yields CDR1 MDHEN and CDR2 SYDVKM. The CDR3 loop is CASSGTHSLSSYEQYF. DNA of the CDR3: TGTGCCAGCTCGGGGACCCACAGCTTGAGCTCCTACGAGCAGTACTTC.

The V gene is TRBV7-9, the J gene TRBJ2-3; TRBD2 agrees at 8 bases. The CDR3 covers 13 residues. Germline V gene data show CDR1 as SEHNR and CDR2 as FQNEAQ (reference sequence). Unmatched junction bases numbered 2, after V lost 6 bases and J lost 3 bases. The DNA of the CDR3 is TGTGCCAGCAGAGTAGCGGGAACAGATACGCAGTATTTT. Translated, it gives CASRVAGTDTQYF. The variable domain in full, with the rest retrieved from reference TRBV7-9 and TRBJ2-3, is DTGVSQNPRHKITKRGQNVTFRCDPISEHNRLYWYRQTLGQGPEFLTYFQNEAQLEKSRLLSDRFSAERPKGSFSTLEIQRTEQGDSAMYLCASRVAGTDTQYFGPGTRLTVL.

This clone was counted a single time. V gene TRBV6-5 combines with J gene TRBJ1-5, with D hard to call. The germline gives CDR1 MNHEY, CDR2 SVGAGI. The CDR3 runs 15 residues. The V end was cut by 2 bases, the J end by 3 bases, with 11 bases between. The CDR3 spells CASSYMEAFNQPQHF. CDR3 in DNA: TGTGCCAGCAGTTACATGGAAGCGTTCAATCAGCCCCAGCATTTT.

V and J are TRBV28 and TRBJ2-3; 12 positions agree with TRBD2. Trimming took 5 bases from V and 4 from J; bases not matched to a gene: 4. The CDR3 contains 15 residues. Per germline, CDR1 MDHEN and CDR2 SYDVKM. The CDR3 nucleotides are TGTGCCAGCAGTGCCTCTAGCGGGAGGGCAGATACGCAGTATTTT. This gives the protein CASSASSGRADTQYF.

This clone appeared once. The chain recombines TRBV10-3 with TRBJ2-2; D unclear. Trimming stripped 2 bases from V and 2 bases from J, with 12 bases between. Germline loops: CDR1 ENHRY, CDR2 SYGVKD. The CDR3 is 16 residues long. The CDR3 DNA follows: TGTGCCATCAGTGAGCGACACCCGTCTAACACCGGGGAGCTGTTTTTT. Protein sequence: CAISERHPSNTGELFF.

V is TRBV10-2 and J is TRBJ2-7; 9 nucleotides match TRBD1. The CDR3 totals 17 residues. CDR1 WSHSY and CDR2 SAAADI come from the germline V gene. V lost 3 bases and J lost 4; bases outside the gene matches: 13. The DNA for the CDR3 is TGCGCCAGCAGTGACCTCCTCGGGACAGGGCGATTATACGAGCAGTACTTC. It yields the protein CASSDLLGTGRLYEQYF.

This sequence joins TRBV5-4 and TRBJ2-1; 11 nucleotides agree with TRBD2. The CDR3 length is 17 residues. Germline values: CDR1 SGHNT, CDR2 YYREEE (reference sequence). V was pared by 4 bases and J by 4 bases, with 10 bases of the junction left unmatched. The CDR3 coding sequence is TGTGCCAGCAGCAATGATGCCGGGACTAGCGGATACAATGAGCAGTTCTTC. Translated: CASSNDAGTSGYNEQFF. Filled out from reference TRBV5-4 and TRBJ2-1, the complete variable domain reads ETGVTQSPTHLIKTRGQQVTLRCSSQSGHNTVSWYQQALGQGPQFIFQYYREEENGRGNFPPRFSGLQFPNYSSELNVNALELDDSALYLCASSNDAGTSGYNEQFFGPGTRLTVL.

The CDR3 sequence is CASSPGAPYNEQFF. CDR3 nucleotide sequence: TGTGCCAGCAGCCCCGGGGCCCCCTACAATGAGCAGTTCTTC. The chain uses TRBV5-4 and TRBJ2-1; the D gene could be TRBD1 or TRBD2 (5 bases each). The CDR3 length is 14 residues. V shed 4 bases and J shed 2 bases, with 10 bases lying between them. The germline V gene has CDR1 SGHNT and CDR2 YYREEE (reference sequence).

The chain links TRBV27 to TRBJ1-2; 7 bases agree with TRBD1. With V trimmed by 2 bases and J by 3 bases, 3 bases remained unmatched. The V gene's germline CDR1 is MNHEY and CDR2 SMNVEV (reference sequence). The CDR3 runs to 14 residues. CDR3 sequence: CASSLTGVHYGYTF. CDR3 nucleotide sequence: TGTGCCAGCAGTTTAACAGGGGTCCACTATGGCTACACCTTC.

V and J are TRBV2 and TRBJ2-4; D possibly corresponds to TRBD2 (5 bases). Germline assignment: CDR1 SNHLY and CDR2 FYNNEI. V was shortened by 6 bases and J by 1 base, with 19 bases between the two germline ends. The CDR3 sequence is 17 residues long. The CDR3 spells CASRRARDVAAKNIQYF. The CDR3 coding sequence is TGTGCCAGCAGACGTGCGAGGGATGTAGCGGCCAAAAACATTCAGTACTTC.